A selection of T cell receptor beta chains follows, all from one sample in a study of lymphopenia after photon versus proton radiotherapy. Profiled with immunoSEQ multiplex PCR; TCRdb holds only in-frame clones, not every one. There are about 45,000 clones in the sample; 85% to 90% occur only once, and about 2.2% lies in the top ten. Specimen: peripheral blood, collected from a patient treated with photon-based radiotherapy. The receptors derive from a man between 40 and 49 years old with gastric cancer. Both conserved end residues are part of each CDR3. Each record gives: V gene, J gene, CDR3 protein.

>TRBV4-2|TRBJ2-2
CASSPFGLAVNTGELFF
>TRBV5-1|TRBJ2-3
CASKRLWTGGPGGTDTQYF
>TRBV6-5|TRBJ1-2
CASSYDPNYGYTF
>TRBV2|TRBJ1-3
CASSEALGTSGNTIYF
>TRBV5-8|TRBJ1-5
CASSPGWGVGSNRPQHF
>TRBV5-1|TRBJ2-6
CASSFDRAGANVLTF
>TRBV27|TRBJ1-1
CASSSLGQGENTEAFF
>TRBV19|TRBJ1-4
CASSGTGLTNEKLFF
>TRBV11-2|TRBJ2-2
CASSSLGNTGELFF
>TRBV19|TRBJ1-5
CASSIGWQGNQPQHF
>TRBV7-2|TRBJ1-2
CASSLPSGLNYGYTF
>TRBV30|TRBJ2-6
CAWSPGTGGILGANVPTF
>TRBV19|TRBJ1-2
CASSAGQSYGYTF
>TRBV7-2|TRBJ2-2
CASSFLGHTSTGELFF
>TRBV13|TRBJ1-1
CASSPFDRGNTEAFF
>TRBV16|TRBJ2-5
CASSQTSQQPQETQYF
>TRBV2|TRBJ2-1
CASSVDRGLNEQFF
>TRBV25-1|TRBJ2-2
CASSGQPGQETGELFF
>TRBV7-9|TRBJ1-6
CASSSPGSSPLHF
>TRBV29-1|TRBJ1-1
CSVVAPGAFF
>TRBV11-3|TRBJ2-2
CASSLGTGVTGELFF
>TRBV19|TRBJ2-5
CASSRVPSAETQYF
>TRBV6-1|TRBJ2-7
CASGPDYEQYF
>TRBV19|TRBJ2-3
CASSKTGDTDTQYF
>TRBV2|TRBJ2-2
CASRRGLNTGELFF
>TRBV7-8|TRBJ1-1
CASSSQTGMTEAFF
>TRBV4-2|TRBJ1-1
CASSQEPLQGTEAFF
>TRBV7-2|TRBJ1-2
CASSPSGEGANYGYTF
>TRBV6-4|TRBJ1-2
CASTPEGGSYGYTF
>TRBV25-1|TRBJ2-7
CASSDTTGGGEQYF
>TRBV7-8|TRBJ1-5
CASSFGGQGSGQPQHF
>TRBV13|TRBJ2-3
CASSSGLAGGPRADTQYF
>TRBV7-2|TRBJ2-5
CASSPETGQVTETQYF
>TRBV7-9|TRBJ1-2
CASSSGTGYAYTF
>TRBV6-5|TRBJ1-5
CASSTTGGGYQPQHF
>TRBV4-1|TRBJ1-3
CASSTPGETGNTIYF
>TRBV4-1|TRBJ1-2
CASWDIQNYGYTF
>TRBV30|TRBJ2-5
CAWGFRGTQETQYF
>TRBV19|TRBJ2-3
CASSSDDRGGTDTQYF
>TRBV19|TRBJ1-5
CASSTPGQPQHF
>TRBV4-2|TRBJ2-7
CASSQSGLAGTYEQYF
>TRBV30|TRBJ2-1
CAWQPTDNEQFF
>TRBV11-2|TRBJ1-2
CASSETGVYGYTF
>TRBV6-6|TRBJ1-2
CASSYTSTIGSSTF
>TRBV5-1|TRBJ2-2
CASSQRLGQGLTGELFF
>TRBV5-8|TRBJ1-1
CASSLVGGQNTEAFF
>TRBV6-1|TRBJ2-7
CASKPKQGPQQYF